This TCR beta chain was sequenced for a study of cytomegalovirus exposure and HLA in healthy donors. With regard to this clone: What it recognizes is unknown.

CDR3 size: 14 residues. V was cut by 10 bases and J by 4 bases, with 19 bases left in between. Germline CDR1 MNHNY, CDR2 SVGAGI (reference sequence). PCR primers comprised 60 Vbeta and 13 Jbeta primers. Original methodology: Roughly 11 million shared chains were among the 80 million or so unique TCR beta chains that a later analysis counted. Using immunoSEQ multiplex PCR, the repertoire was profiled, and TCRdb retains in-frame clones only, with some absent. For V, J and clone size, that table is used; D and trimming come from the DNA. The sample carries some 130,000 clones, about 80% recorded once. Study-level results: Sequencing depth across donors, presence/absence analyses assumed, was roughly uniform.

This TCR came from a young man in good health and CMV-seronegative. The sample comprised PBMCs. The chain carries TRBV6-6 and TRBJ1-1; D is undetermined. CDR3: CATSEEAAITEAFF. CDR3 coding DNA: TGTGCCACCTCCGAAGAGGCAGCGATCACTGAAGCTTTCTTT.